The T cell receptor beta chain described here comes from a study of T cells in Graves' hyperthyroidism and ophthalmopathy. The study, taken as a whole, reports: Peripheral blood also featured most of the thyroid clonotypes expanded above 0.001.

CDR1 SGHRS and CDR2 YFSETQ come from the germline V gene. From its first to its last residue, the CDR3 has 13 amino acids. RNA transcripts yielded amplified TCR beta CDR3 regions. A first-round RT-PCR of the TCR CDR3 used the HTBI primer set. MiXCR, run by TCRdb on the multiplex PCR reads, gives a single entry per CDR3 protein. The data show approximately 500,000 distinct CDR3 sequences, with 35% to 55% seen just once and approximately 8.4% held by the top ten. Remarks on this clonotype: Its antigen is still unknown. The limits of the CDR3 on the DNA are not certain, so only TCRdb's listed CDR3 is given.

Hyperthyroidism in the patients, aged 18 to 65, was newly diagnosed and under 2 months in duration. The TCR comes from a woman under 30 with Graves' hyperthyroidism. The material sequenced was peripheral blood or thyroid tissue (not recorded which). This sequence joins TRBV5-1 and TRBJ1-2; TRBD1 is taken as the D call from the table, unchecked against the DNA. The CDR3 spells CASSQVGVGTSTF.